Each of the 15 T cell receptor beta chains below was sequenced from the same sample in a study of CD8+CD57+ T cells in acquired aplastic anemia. TCR beta VDJ and CDR3 profiling used genomic DNA as template. One entry per CDR3 protein, called by TCRdb with MiXCR from the reads. The sample has about 130,000 distinct CDR3 sequences; about half are singletons. Sequencing input: sorted CD4+, CD8+, or CD8+CD57+ T cells (not recorded which) from PBMCs. The receptors originated from a human donor in good health, serving as a control.

The chain carries TRBV2 and TRBJ1-2; D is possibly TRBD1 (5 bases). The ends were cut back, 6 bases at V and 8 bases at J, with 19 bases in the middle. Germline V lookup: CDR1 SNHLY, CDR2 FYNNEI. This CDR3 spans 14 amino acids. This CDR3 reads CASRQDKGLRGYTF. The CDR3 DNA sequence: TGTGCCAGCAGGCAAGATAAGGGACTAAGAGGCTACACCTTC.

J is TRBJ2-1 and V is TRBV6-1, with 8 bases fitting TRBD1. The CDR3 spans 15 residues. V lost 6 bases to trimming and J lost 7 bases; unmatched junction nucleotides: 11. CDR1 and CDR2 from the germline V gene are MNHNS and SASEGT. The CDR3 protein is CASSAGTGLGNEQFF. CDR3 in DNA: TGTGCCAGCAGCGCCGGGACAGGTCTAGGAAATGAGCAGTTCTTC.

The chain employs TRBV5-1 and TRBJ1-2; 9 bases fit TRBD1. In germline, CDR1 is SGHRS, CDR2 YFSETQ. The V and J ends lost 0 bases and 8 bases, in that order; junction bases with no gene match: 8. The CDR3 loop spans 15 amino acids. CDR3 bases: TGCGCCAGCAGCTTGGAGGAGGGACAGGGTACGGGCTACACCTTC. Translating it yields CASSLEEGQGTGYTF.

This sequence joins TRBV15 and TRBJ1-1; 11 nucleotides align to TRBD1. Unmatched junction bases numbered 8, after V lost 3 bases and J lost 5 bases. Germline loops: CDR1 LNHNV, CDR2 YYDKDF (reference sequence). The CDR3 spans 16 residues. The CDR3 is CATSSWTGGWDTEAFF. CDR3 nucleotides: TGTGCCACCAGCAGTTGGACAGGGGGCTGGGATACTGAAGCTTTCTTT.

The chain couples TRBV29-1 to TRBJ2-7, with 13 bases identical to TRBD2. Losses at the gene ends were 4 bases for V and 4 bases for J; bases not matched to a gene: 4. Per germline, CDR1 SQVTM and CDR2 ANQGSEA. This CDR3 is built from 14 residues. The CDR3 reads CSVARTSGGYEQYF. DNA of the CDR3: TGCAGCGTTGCCCGGACTAGCGGGGGTTACGAGCAGTACTTC.

The chain has TRBV7-2 and TRBJ2-3, with D maybe TRBD1 (6 bases). V was shortened by 3 bases and J by 4 bases, with 8 bases between the two germline ends. The CDR3 runs to 13 residues. CDR1 and CDR2 (germline): SGHTA, FQGNSA. CDR3 sequence reads: CASSFGGSDTQYF. In nucleotides, the CDR3 is TGTGCCAGCAGCTTTGGGGGCTCAGATACGCAGTATTTT.

The chain combines TRBV5-8 with TRBJ2-2; 7 bases fit TRBD2. V dropped 5 bases and J dropped 6; count of bases not matched to a gene: 7. CDR1 is SGHTS, CDR2 YDEGEE, per germline. This CDR3 has 14 residues. The CDR3 spells CASRSLAVAGELFF. In nucleotides, the CDR3 is TGTGCCAGCAGGAGCCTAGCGGTGGCCGGGGAGCTGTTTTTT.

The V and J genes are TRBV15 and TRBJ1-1; D gene ambiguous. V was clipped by 0 bases and J by 1 base, with 9 bases between them. Germline values: CDR1 LNHNV, CDR2 YYDKDF (reference sequence). The CDR3 spans 15 residues. The CDR3 coding sequence is TGTGCCACCAGCAGAGACACGGACGGGAACACTGAAGCTTTCTTT. Its protein is CATSRDTDGNTEAFF.

This sequence joins TRBV6-5 and TRBJ2-7; tentatively, D is TRBD1 or TRBD2 (5 bases each). This CDR3 region has 10 residues. Trimming removed 7 bases at V and 8 bases at J, with 9 bases between. Germline CDR1 reads MNHEY; CDR2 reads SVGAGI. DNA for the CDR3: TGTGCCAGCACCATGGGACAGCAGTACTTC. Its translation is CASTMGQQYF.

The chain links TRBV7-9 to TRBJ2-7, with 16 bases identical to TRBD2. Per the germline V gene, CDR1 is SEHNR and CDR2 is FQNEAQ (reference sequence). Unmatched junction bases numbered 4, after V lost 5 bases and J lost 6 bases. There are 15 residues in the CDR3. CDR3 amino acids: CASSRGLAGGLEQYF. CDR3 nucleotides: TGTGCCAGCAGCCGGGGACTAGCGGGGGGGCTCGAGCAGTACTTC.

The gene calls are TRBV7-8 and TRBJ2-1, with D unclear. This CDR3 is 13 amino acids long. V lost 3 bases, J lost 8 bases, and 11 bases lay in between. Germline loops: CDR1 SGHVS, CDR2 FQNEAQ. The CDR3: CASSFFGYDEQFF. CDR3 nucleotides: TGTGCCAGCAGCTTTTTCGGGTACGATGAGCAGTTCTTC.

The chain couples TRBV15 to TRBJ2-1, with D unclear. The CDR3 spans 15 residues. Germline V CDR1 and CDR2: LNHNV, YYDKDF (reference sequence). The V and J ends lost 6 bases and 0 bases respectively, with 12 bases between them. This chain's CDR3 is CATSSKTSSYNEQFF. DNA for the CDR3: TGTGCCACCAGTTCGAAAACGAGCTCCTACAATGAGCAGTTCTTC.

In its sample, this clonotype was seen many times. V gene TRBV18 combines with J gene TRBJ1-5; D might be TRBD1 (5 bases). The length of the CDR3 is 15 residues. The ends were cut back, 2 bases at V and 3 bases at J, with 11 bases in the middle. Germline V CDR1 and CDR2: KGHSH, LQKENI. The CDR3: CASSPGDGPNQPQHF. Written as DNA, the CDR3 is TGTGCCAGCTCACCAGGGGACGGCCCCAATCAGCCCCAGCATTTT.

This clonotype has a handful of counts. This chain connects TRBV20-1 to TRBJ2-7; no reliable D call. This CDR3 has 14 residues. V was clipped by 1 base and J by 2 bases, with 12 bases between them. Germline V gives CDR1 DFQATT, CDR2 SNEGSKA (reference sequence). The CDR3 DNA is TGCAGTGCTAGAGGTGGAGCTGGGACCTACGAGCAGTACTTC. The encoded protein is CSARGGAGTYEQYF.

The CDR3 loop reads CASSPLDRGMGEQYF. For the CDR3, the DNA is TGTGCCAGCAGCCCCTTGGACAGGGGAATGGGCGAGCAGTACTTC. V and J are TRBV7-2 and TRBJ2-7; 9 nucleotides match TRBD1. V gave up 5 bases and J gave up 6 bases; unmatched junction bases: 11. The CDR3 contains 15 residues. CDR1 SGHTA and CDR2 FQGNSA come from the germline V gene.